The rows below give T cell receptor beta chains drawn from one sample of a study of identical twins. Via MiXCR, TCRdb re-called the 5' RACE reads, giving one row per CDR3 protein. The table has approximately 630,000 distinct CDR3 sequences, under 8.5% seen once. The data also belong to a second study, concerning yellow fever vaccine responses in identical twins.

Sequencing input: PBMCs. The receptors originated from a woman in her late teens or twenties in good health. CDR3s include the opening cysteine and the closing phenylalanine or tryptophan. D genes are given only for firm matches. Only part of the rows carry a size: once, few, many, or a class if the clone is expanded.

CDR3aa,CDR3nt,v_gene,d_gene,j_gene,abundance
CASSVDAGGYEQYF,TGTGCCAGCAGCGTAGACGCCGGGGGATACGAGCAGTACTTC,TRBV9,.,TRBJ2-7,.
CSASVNRALNQPQHF,TGCAGTGCTAGTGTAAACCGGGCCCTCAATCAGCCCCAGCATTTT,TRBV20-1,.,TRBJ1-5,.
CASSQPQYF,TGTGCCAGCAGCCAGCCGCAGTATTTT,TRBV12-3/TRBV12-4,.,TRBJ2-3,.
CASSMASGEYEQFF,TGTGCCAGTAGTATGGCTAGCGGGGAGTATGAGCAGTTCTTC,TRBV19,TRBD2,TRBJ2-1,.
CATSRDIGRGENEQFF,TGTGCCACCAGCAGAGATATTGGGCGGGGGGAGAATGAGCAGTTCTTC,TRBV15,TRBD2,TRBJ2-1,few
CASSYSVADYNEQFF,TGTGCCAGCAGTTACTCGGTAGCAGATTACAATGAGCAGTTCTTC,TRBV6-5,.,TRBJ2-1,.
CASEDRFATNEKLFF,TGTGCCAGCGAAGACAGATTTGCAACTAATGAAAAACTGTTTTTT,TRBV25-1,.,TRBJ1-4,many
CASSQVWQNTGELFF,TGTGCCAGCAGCCAAGTCTGGCAAAACACCGGGGAGCTGTTTTTT,TRBV14,.,TRBJ2-2,.
CASRQGPGPQETQYF,TGCGCCAGCAGACAAGGCCCGGGGCCCCAAGAGACCCAGTACTTC,TRBV4-1,.,TRBJ2-5,few
CASSLGTGQFF,TGTGCCAGCAGTCTGGGGACAGGGCAGTTCTTC,TRBV2,TRBD1,TRBJ2-1,few
CASSGRGQTNTGELFF,TGCGCCAGCAGCGGAAGGGGACAGACGAACACCGGGGAGCTGTTTTTT,TRBV4-1,TRBD1,TRBJ2-2,.
CASSDGARRDYGYTF,TGTGCCAGCAGTGATGGGGCGCGAAGGGACTATGGCTACACCTTC,TRBV25-1,.,TRBJ1-2,few
CSVVTGVNEKLFF,TGCAGCGTTGTGACAGGGGTGAATGAAAAACTGTTTTTT,TRBV29-1,TRBD1,TRBJ1-4,many
CASSYSTGIYNSPLHF,TGTGCCAGCAGTTACTCGACAGGGATCTATAATTCACCCCTCCACTTT,TRBV6-5,TRBD1,TRBJ1-6,few
CSATSLAGVAETQYF,TGCAGTGCTACTTCCCTAGCGGGAGTCGCGGAGACCCAGTACTTC,TRBV20-1,TRBD2,TRBJ2-5,many
CASSYSPGFRNEQYF,TGTGCCAGCAGTTACTCTCCGGGGTTCAGAAACGAGCAGTACTTC,TRBV6-5,.,TRBJ2-7,many
CASSLVGLAGGRADTQYF,TGTGCCAGCAGTTTGGTGGGACTAGCGGGAGGTAGGGCAGATACGCAGTATTTT,TRBV28,TRBD2,TRBJ2-3,.
CSVGRTGTNEKLFF,TGCAGCGTTGGGAGGACGGGCACTAATGAAAAACTGTTTTTT,TRBV29-1,.,TRBJ1-4,.
CASRGQGWEKLFF,TGTGCCAGCAGAGGACAGGGGTGGGAAAAACTGTTTTTT,TRBV12-3/TRBV12-4,TRBD1,TRBJ1-4,many
CASSRGYRVPRTF,TGTGCCAGCAGTCGCGGGTACAGGGTCCCCCGGACCTTC,TRBV6-2/TRBV6-3,.,TRBJ2-1,.